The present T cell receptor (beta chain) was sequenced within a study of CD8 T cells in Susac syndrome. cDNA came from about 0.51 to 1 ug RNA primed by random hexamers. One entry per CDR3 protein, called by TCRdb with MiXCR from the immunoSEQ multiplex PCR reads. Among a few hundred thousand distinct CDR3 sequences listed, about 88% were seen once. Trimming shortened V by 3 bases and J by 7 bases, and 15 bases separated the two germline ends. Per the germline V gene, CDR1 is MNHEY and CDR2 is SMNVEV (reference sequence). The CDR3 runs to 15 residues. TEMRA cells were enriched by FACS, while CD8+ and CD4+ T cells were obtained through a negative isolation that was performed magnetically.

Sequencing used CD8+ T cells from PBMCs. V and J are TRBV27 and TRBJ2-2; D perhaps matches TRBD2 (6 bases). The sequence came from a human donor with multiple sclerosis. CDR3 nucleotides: TGTGCCAGCAGTTTTTCACTAGCAGGACACGGGGAGCTGTTTTTT. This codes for CASSFSLAGHGELFF.